What follows are 17 T cell receptor beta chains derived from one specimen sequenced in a study of a mutant IDH1 vaccine in newly diagnosed glioma. Clones were read by immunoSEQ multiplex PCR, and TCRdb kept only the in-frame ones, dropping some. The sample comprises roughly 60,000 clones, 74% of which are singletons, and roughly 5% rests with the top ten. The antigens of these receptors remain unknown. Documented time point: week 35, safety follow-up. Vaccine doses each comprised 300 ug of mutant IDH1 20-mer peptide, with topical imiquimod. Material: PBMCs, obtained from a glioma patient whose treatment included an IDH1 peptide vaccine. The source of these receptors is a man aged 45-60 years with glioma.

The chain joins TRBV7-8 to TRBJ2-2, with TRBD2 as a possible D gene (7 bases). V was pared by 8 bases and J by 1 base, with 14 bases between. The germline V gene has CDR1 SGHVS and CDR2 FQNEAQ. The CDR3 contains 15 residues. The CDR3 nucleotides are TGTGCCAGCCCTAGGGGGGGGCGGAACACCGGGGAGCTGTTTTTT. It specifies CASPRGGRNTGELFF.

The gene calls are TRBV5-1 and TRBJ1-5, with unresolved D. The CDR3 is made up of 13 amino acids. Per the germline V gene, CDR1 is SGHRS and CDR2 is YFSETQ. CDR3 sequence reads: CRHKVWVHQPQHF. In DNA, the CDR3 is TGCCGGCACAAGGTATGGGTTCATCAGCCCCAGCATTTT.

The chain employs TRBV19 and TRBJ2-7; D might be TRBD1 (7 bases). The CDR3 length is 15 residues. Deletions cut 7 bases from V and 1 base from J, with 17 bases between. CDR1 and CDR2 from the germline V gene are LNHDA and SQIVND (reference sequence). The chain's CDR3 is CASTKGPGGSYEQYF. CDR3 DNA: TGTGCCAGTACTAAAGGACCAGGGGGGTCCTACGAGCAGTACTTC.

The chain recombines TRBV11-2 with TRBJ2-1; TRBD2 matches at 9 bases. Germline CDR1 reads SGHAT; CDR2 reads FQNNGV. The CDR3 spans 13 residues. J was trimmed by 9 bases and V by 2 bases; bases with no gene match: 2. The CDR3 spells CASSLIAGAEQFF. The CDR3 bases are TGTGCCAGCAGCTTAATAGCGGGGGCTGAGCAGTTCTTC.

V usage is TRBV15 and J usage is TRBJ2-5; D is tentatively TRBD1 or TRBD2 (5 bases each). This CDR3 has 15 residues. The germline gives CDR1 LNHNV, CDR2 YYDKDF (reference sequence). Trimming cost V 1 base and J 5 bases, with 14 bases left between them. The CDR3 spells CATSRVKGTSETQYF. The DNA of the CDR3 is TGTGCCACCAGCAGAGTTAAAGGGACGTCGGAGACCCAGTACTTC.

The rearrangement uses TRBV4-2 and TRBJ2-6; D gene uncertain. The CDR3 covers 15 residues. V was clipped by 0 bases and J by 0 bases, with 3 bases between them. Germline CDR1 and CDR2: LGHNA and YNFKEQ. In DNA form, the CDR3 reads TGTGCCAGCAGCCAAGACAGCTCTGGGGCCAACGTCCTGACTTTC. Translated, it gives CASSQDSSGANVLTF.

The genes are TRBV2 and TRBJ1-2; unclear D gene. The CDR3 contains 14 residues. Looked up from germline, CDR1 is SNHLY and CDR2 is FYNNEI. V was trimmed by 0 bases and J by 7 bases, leaving 12 bases between them. The CDR3 DNA reads as TGTGCCAGCAGTGAAGCTGGAGGGTCTCTTGGCTACACCTTC. This codes for CASSEAGGSLGYTF.

The CDR3 loop reads CASSGDRVRQPQHF. CDR3 DNA sequence: TGTGCCAGCAGTGGGGACAGGGTAAGGCAGCCCCAGCATTTT. The chain recombines TRBV6-1 with TRBJ1-5, with 9 bases matching TRBD1. Germline V CDR1 and CDR2: MNHNS, SASEGT. J lost 7 bases, V lost 4 bases, and 5 bases had no gene match. The CDR3 is 14 residues long.

The genes are TRBV5-1 and TRBJ1-1; D is perhaps TRBD1 (6 bases). In germline, CDR1 is SGHRS, CDR2 YFSETQ. There are 15 residues in the CDR3. V was trimmed by 4 bases and J by 8 bases, leaving 21 bases between them. The CDR3 DNA follows: TGCGCCAGCAGCCGTAGACAGGCTCGTTCCGAAGAAGCTTTCTTT. It specifies CASSRRQARSEEAFF.

This chain uses TRBV7-9 with TRBJ1-2, with D hard to call. The CDR3 is 15 residues long. The germline CDR1 and CDR2 sequences are SEHNR and FQNEAQ (reference sequence). Trimming took 2 bases from V and 4 from J, leaving 14 bases between them. The CDR3 region has the DNA TGTGCCAGCAGCTTACTGGGGAACAAACTCTATGGCTACACCTTC. Protein: CASSLLGNKLYGYTF.

The chain links TRBV30 to TRBJ2-5; TRBD1 matches 8 bases. This CDR3 contains 16 residues. Germline values: CDR1 GTSNPN, CDR2 SVGIG (reference sequence). Unmatched junction bases numbered 12, after V lost 0 bases and J lost 6 bases. The CDR3 reads CAWSVIVPGGGQTQYF. The CDR3 bases are TGTGCCTGGAGTGTAATAGTCCCAGGGGGCGGTCAGACCCAGTACTTC.

The rearrangement uses TRBV30 and TRBJ1-1; D gene uncertain. The germline gives CDR1 GTSNPN, CDR2 SVGIG (reference sequence). The length of the CDR3 is 12 residues. V lost 0 bases and J 4 bases, leaving 6 bases between the germline ends. The chain's CDR3 is CAWSVPGTEAFF. As DNA, the CDR3 is TGTGCCTGGAGTGTGCCAGGCACTGAAGCTTTCTTT.

This clone was counted a few times. The chain employs TRBV19 and TRBJ1-3; a possible D gene is TRBD1 (5 bases). CDR1 and CDR2 (germline): LNHDA, SQIVND (reference sequence). Trimming took 11 bases from V and 0 from J, leaving 14 bases between them. CDR3 size: 14 residues. The CDR3: CAASGGYSGNTIYF. DNA for the CDR3: TGTGCCGCATCGGGGGGGTACTCTGGAAACACCATATATTTT.

The chain carries TRBV4-3 and TRBJ1-3, with D possibly TRBD1 on 6 matching bases. The CDR3 totals 20 residues. Trimming left V 0 bases short and J 1 base short, with 22 bases between. CDR1 and CDR2 from the germline V gene are LGHNA and YSLEER. CDR3 nucleotide sequence: TGCGCCAGCAGCCAAGATTCGGGGGGGGCGGGAACGATATCTGGAAACACCATATATTTT. Protein product: CASSQDSGGAGTISGNTIYF.

This clone was observed a few times. This sequence joins TRBV30 and TRBJ2-7; D tentatively fits TRBD1 or TRBD2 (5 bases each). Germline-derived CDR1 and CDR2 are GTSNPN and SVGIG (reference sequence). The V end was cut by 5 bases, the J end by 6 bases, with 17 bases between. The CDR3 length is 13 residues. CDR3 sequence: CAWGGLPASEQYF. The CDR3 DNA reads TGTGCCTGGGGGGGTCTGCCCGCTTCCGAGCAGTACTTC.

The J gene is TRBJ1-3, the V gene TRBV29-1, with D possibly TRBD1 on 5 matching bases. The V end lost 0 bases, the J end lost 1 base, and 10 bases lay between the germline ends. In germline, CDR1 is SQVTM, CDR2 ANQGSEA. There are 15 residues in the CDR3. This CDR3 is CSVEDQRGSGNTIYF. The CDR3 DNA reads as TGCAGCGTTGAAGATCAGCGGGGGTCTGGAAACACCATATATTTT.

The genes are TRBV28 and TRBJ2-7; D is possibly TRBD1 or TRBD2 (6 bases each). The CDR3 sequence is 15 residues long. Trimming stripped 5 bases from V and 6 bases from J, with 20 bases between. From germline, CDR1 is MDHEN and CDR2 SYDVKM. This chain's CDR3 is CASSIGGTASAEQYF. In nucleotides, the CDR3 is TGTGCCAGCAGTATAGGGGGGACGGCAAGCGCCGAGCAGTACTTC.